One and the same sample provided the 27 T cell receptor beta chains below, sequenced in a study of T-cell memory formation after mild COVID-19. In TCRdb, the 5' RACE reads were re-called with MiXCR into one record per CDR3 protein. The sample lists about 540,000 distinct CDR3 sequences, roughly 20% occurring once. Material for sequencing was PBMCs or a T cell subset sorted from them (not recorded which). These receptors originate from an adult woman who had mild COVID-19 (a few samples of this study predate the infection). Cell type and time point are not known.

V and J are TRBV20-1 and TRBJ2-1; 9 bases line up with TRBD2. CDR3 length equals 18 residues. Germline V CDR1 and CDR2: DFQATT, SNEGSKA (reference sequence). The ends lost 2 bases at V and 0 bases at J; junction bases unmatched: 11. DNA of the CDR3: TGCAGTGCTAGACGGCTAGCGGGAACCTCGAGCTCCTACAATGAGCAGTTCTTC. Amino acid sequence: CSARRLAGTSSSYNEQFF.

The chain joins TRBV30 to TRBJ1-1; D is unresolved. Trimming took 2 bases from V and 0 from J, leaving 10 bases between them. The germline gives CDR1 GTSNPN, CDR2 SVGIG (reference sequence). The CDR3 totals 14 residues. The CDR3 DNA sequence: TGTGCCTGGAGTTTAGCTTCTGTGAACACTGAAGCTTTCTTT. Its translation is CAWSLASVNTEAFF.

J is TRBJ2-3 and V is TRBV4-1, with 9 bases aligning to TRBD1. This CDR3 spans 17 amino acids. Germline V CDR1 and CDR2: MGHRA, YSYEKL. Trimming cost V 3 bases and J 2 bases; bases outside gene matches: 9. CDR3 sequence: CASSHGGGTGYTDTQYF. The CDR3 region has the DNA TGCGCCAGCAGCCACGGGGGAGGGACAGGGTACACAGATACGCAGTATTTT.

This clonotype appeared a few times. This rearrangement joins TRBV12-3 or TRBV12-4 to TRBJ2-3, with 8 bases identical to TRBD1. The length of the CDR3 is 14 residues. With V trimmed by 6 bases and J by 2 bases, 4 bases remained unmatched. CDR3 DNA sequence: TGTGCCAGCAGGCAGGGGGCGAACACAGATACGCAGTATTTT. It yields the protein CASRQGANTDTQYF.

The rearrangement links TRBV6-5 to TRBJ2-3; D is unclear. Germline V gives CDR1 MNHEY, CDR2 SVGAGI. The CDR3 is made up of 11 amino acids. V shed 7 bases and J shed 6 bases, with 8 bases lying between them. The CDR3: CASTGVDTQYF. DNA for the CDR3: TGTGCCAGCACGGGTGTGGATACGCAGTATTTT.

The J gene is TRBJ2-1, the V gene TRBV7-9, with D perhaps matching TRBD1 or TRBD2 (5 bases each). Trimming removed 4 bases at V and 2 bases at J, with 9 bases between. The CDR3 runs to 14 residues. The V gene's germline CDR1 is SEHNR and CDR2 FQNEAQ (reference sequence). The CDR3 DNA follows: TGTGCCAGCAGCTCCAGGGAGCCCTACAATGAGCAGTTCTTC. Its translation: CASSSREPYNEQFF.

The chain employs TRBV27 and TRBJ2-7, with TRBD1 matching over 8 bases. V lost 8 bases, J lost 2 bases, and 11 bases stayed unmatched. The CDR3 length is 15 residues. Germline V gene data show CDR1 as MNHEY and CDR2 as SMNVEV (reference sequence). In DNA form, the CDR3 reads TGTGCCAGCGCGCTGACCGGGACAGGCACCTACGAGCAGTACTTC. Its protein product is CASALTGTGTYEQYF.

This clonotype was observed a few times. The rearrangement links TRBV24-1 to TRBJ2-7; 11 nucleotides match TRBD2. The CDR3 contains 16 residues. CDR1 and CDR2 from the germline V gene are KGHDR and SFDVKD. V shed 2 bases and J 5 bases; nucleotides not matched to a gene: 7. CDR3 sequence reads: CATSDSLAGGPDEQYF. Here the CDR3 DNA reads TGTGCCACCAGTGATTCCCTAGCGGGGGGACCAGACGAGCAGTACTTC.

This sequence joins TRBV4-1 and TRBJ1-2; D perhaps matches TRBD1 (5 bases). Trimming stripped 0 bases from V and 3 bases from J, with 17 bases between. Germline V gene lookup returns CDR1 MGHRA and CDR2 YSYEKL. The CDR3 consists of 17 residues. The CDR3 spells CASSQDWSGPRDYGYTF. CDR3 nucleotides: TGCGCCAGCAGCCAAGATTGGTCGGGGCCGCGGGACTATGGCTACACCTTC.

In this sample, this clonotype turned up many times. This chain connects TRBV10-3 to TRBJ1-1; a weak D match, TRBD1 (5 bases). The germline CDR1 and CDR2 sequences are ENHRY and SYGVKD. There are 13 residues in the CDR3. In nucleotides, the CDR3 is TGTTCTACCCGGGTCCCTGGGGGCACTGAAGCTTTCTTT. It encodes CSTRVPGGTEAFF.

The rearrangement joins TRBV27 to TRBJ2-6; the D gene is possibly TRBD2 (5 bases). This CDR3 has 15 residues. In germline, CDR1 is MNHEY, CDR2 SMNVEV (reference sequence). The germline V and J ends were trimmed by 6 bases and 1 base, with 10 bases remaining between them. Here the CDR3 DNA reads TGTGCCAGCAGGGTGGGGAGATCTGGGGCCAACGTCCTGACTTTC. Amino acid sequence: CASRVGRSGANVLTF.

V is TRBV10-3 and J is TRBJ2-1; unclear D gene. Germline V CDR1 and CDR2: ENHRY, SYGVKD. This CDR3 has 11 residues. V was trimmed by 8 bases and J by 0 bases, leaving 2 bases between them. Here the CDR3 DNA reads TGTGCCATCCGCTCCTACAATGAGCAGTTCTTC. It translates to CAIRSYNEQFF.

V is TRBV5-6 and J is TRBJ1-2; D gene unclear. V was cut by 5 bases and J by 3 bases, with 20 bases left in between. Germline V gene data show CDR1 as SGHDT and CDR2 as YYEEEE. This CDR3 has 16 residues. CDR3 DNA: TGTGCCAGCAGTTACTACTTGGAGGCACAGTACTATGGCTACACCTTC. It translates to CASSYYLEAQYYGYTF.

This clonotype was counted only a few times. The chain is built from TRBV7-9 and TRBJ2-1; a possible D gene is TRBD1 (6 bases). CDR3 length: 16 residues. Germline-derived CDR1 and CDR2 are SEHNR and FQNEAQ (reference sequence). V was shortened by 5 bases and J by 6 bases, with 20 bases between the two germline ends. The CDR3 region is CASSPPQQGVGNEQFF. The CDR3 bases are TGTGCCAGCAGCCCGCCCCAACAGGGAGTAGGCAATGAGCAGTTCTTC.

This rearrangement joins TRBV18 to TRBJ1-1; D is undetermined. The germline V gene has CDR1 KGHSH and CDR2 LQKENI. V was clipped by 0 bases and J by 5 bases, with 10 bases between them. This CDR3 region has 14 residues. CDR3 sequence: CASSPPGAQTEAFF. The CDR3 nucleotides read TGTGCCAGCTCACCACCGGGTGCACAAACTGAAGCTTTCTTT.

The V call is TRBV7-9, the J call TRBJ2-3, with TRBD2 matching over 8 bases. The junction had 15 bases not matched to a gene; V was cut back by 3 bases and J by 4 bases. This CDR3 contains 18 residues. Germline CDR1 is SEHNR and CDR2 is FQNEAQ (reference sequence). The CDR3 DNA sequence: TGTGCCAGCAGCTTTACAGCCCTTACGGGAGGGCCAGCAGATACGCAGTATTTT. Residues: CASSFTALTGGPADTQYF. The full variable domain, completed using reference TRBV7-9 and TRBJ2-3, is DTGVSQNPRHKITKRGQNVTFRCDPISEHNRLYWYRQTLGQGPEFLTYFQNEAQLEKSRLLSDRFSAERPKGSFSTLEIQRTEQGDSAMYLCASSFTALTGGPADTQYFGPGTRLTVL.

This clonotype has a handful of counts. The chain couples TRBV6-2 or TRBV6-3 to TRBJ1-1, with D hard to call. CDR3 length: 13 amino acids. Trimming took off 2 bases at V and 4 bases at J, with 8 bases between the two ends. In germline, CDR1 is MNHEY, CDR2 SVGEGT. The CDR3 protein is CASSYRQSTEAFF. Here the CDR3 DNA reads TGTGCCAGCAGTTACCGTCAGAGCACTGAAGCTTTCTTT.

The sample holds a few counts of this clonotype. The chain employs TRBV5-1 and TRBJ1-3; D not resolved. The CDR3 is 14 residues long. Germline CDR1 SGHRS, CDR2 YFSETQ. Trimming left V 0 bases short and J 2 bases short, with 6 bases between. Here the CDR3 reads CASSLDRPGNTIYF. In DNA form, the CDR3 reads TGCGCCAGCAGCTTGGACAGACCTGGAAACACCATATATTTT.

Only a few counts were recorded for this clonotype. The chain has TRBV12-3 or TRBV12-4 and TRBJ1-2; 7 bases match TRBD1. The CDR3 extends over 15 amino acids. The V segment lost 5 bases and the J segment 5 bases; nucleotides outside the gene matches: 11. CDR3 sequence: CASSKTSGTAYGYTF. The CDR3, as DNA: TGTGCCAGCAGTAAGACGTCCGGGACAGCTTATGGCTACACCTTC.

In its sample, this clonotype was seen a few times. The chain joins TRBV5-6 to TRBJ1-1; D is ambiguous. Germline V gene sequence: CDR1 SGHDT, CDR2 YYEEEE. The CDR3 covers 13 residues. V dropped 2 bases and J dropped 11 bases, with 16 bases sitting between them. The CDR3 region has the DNA TGTGCCAGCAGCTTCTTTACCGGGGATGAGGCTTTCTTT. Translation gives CASSFFTGDEAFF.

This clonotype was observed a few times. The chain carries TRBV12-3 or TRBV12-4 and TRBJ2-7; 8 bases line up with TRBD2. V gave up 6 bases and J gave up 4 bases; unmatched junction bases: 5. This CDR3 is built from 13 residues. The CDR3 DNA sequence: TGTGCCAGCAGCTTGCGGGAGGCTTACGAGCAGTACTTC. Its protein is CASSLREAYEQYF.

This chain joins TRBV25-1 and TRBJ2-5, with 7 nucleotides matching TRBD2. V shed 4 bases, J shed 2 bases, and the junction held 7 bases outside the gene matches. There are 15 residues in the CDR3. Per germline, CDR1 MGHDK and CDR2 SYGVNS. The CDR3 DNA reads TGTGCCAGCAGTGTCCTCCTAGCGGCTCAAGAGACCCAGTACTTC. As protein: CASSVLLAAQETQYF.

The V gene is TRBV29-1, the J gene TRBJ1-3; the D gene is possibly TRBD1 (5 bases). Looked up from germline, CDR1 is SQVTM and CDR2 is ANQGSEA. The CDR3 runs 15 residues. V was pared by 7 bases and J by 0 bases, with 16 bases between. In DNA form, the CDR3 reads TGCAGCGCCCAAATCAGGGAGGGCTCTGGAAACACCATATATTTT. This encodes CSAQIREGSGNTIYF. Full variable domain (outside the CDR3, taken from reference TRBV29-1 and TRBJ1-3): SAVISQKPSRDICQRGTSLTIQCQVDSQVTMMFWYRQQPGQSLTLIATANQGSEATYESGFVIDKFPISRPNLTFSTLTVSNMSPEDSSIYLCSAQIREGSGNTIYFGEGSWLTVV.

The rearrangement uses TRBV15 and TRBJ2-7; D is perhaps TRBD1 (5 bases). The CDR3 runs 14 residues. V shed 5 bases and J shed 4 bases, with 15 bases lying between them. The germline V gene encodes CDR1 LNHNV and CDR2 YYDKDF (reference sequence). CDR3 protein: CATSVDRGEYEQYF. CDR3 nucleotide sequence: TGTGCCACCAGCGTCGACAGAGGAGAATACGAGCAGTACTTC.

This chain joins TRBV12-3 or TRBV12-4 and TRBJ2-7; a possible D gene is TRBD1 (7 bases). The CDR3 contains 15 residues. Trimming removed 4 bases from V and 6 bases from J, with 19 bases in between. The CDR3 DNA follows: TGTGCCAGCAGTTGGGGCGTCAGGGGGGTCTCCGAGCAGTACTTC. It codes for CASSWGVRGVSEQYF.

This clonotype showed up many times. V is TRBV5-1 and J is TRBJ2-2; D ambiguous. Deletions cut 0 bases from V and 4 bases from J, with 4 bases between. Germline V gives CDR1 SGHRS, CDR2 YFSETQ. The CDR3 has 13 amino acids. In DNA form, the CDR3 reads TGCGCCAGCAGCTTGGTGGGCACCGGGGAGCTGTTTTTT. This encodes CASSLVGTGELFF.

This clonotype was counted only a few times. V gene TRBV29-1 combines with J gene TRBJ2-1; D gene ambiguous. V lost 4 bases, J lost 2 bases, and 6 bases lay in between. This CDR3 contains 12 residues. The germline V gene has CDR1 SQVTM and CDR2 ANQGSEA. CDR3 bases: TGCAGCGTTGGTATAGCCTACAATGAGCAGTTCTTC. Translating gives CSVGIAYNEQFF.